This TCR beta chain comes out of a study of Siglec-9 on CD8 T cells in melanoma. Whole-study findings and limits: An effector memory CD8+ T-cell subset seemingly accumulating in melanoma was reportedly marked and regulated by Siglec-9.

Some clones are missing from TCRdb's copy, which holds only in-frame ones; the method was immunoSEQ multiplex PCR. Of over 30,000 clones in the sample, about 80% were seen once. V shed 2 bases and J shed 3 bases, with 7 bases lying between them. The length of the CDR3 is 14 residues. The germline V gene has CDR1 MNHEY and CDR2 SMNVEV (reference sequence). As to this clone: The antigen is not known.

The chain recombines TRBV27 with TRBJ2-2, with D unclear. Sequencing was performed on Siglec-9- CD8+ T cells sorted from blood. The source of this sequence is a human donor in good health. CDR3 DNA sequence: TGTGCCAGCAGTTTAAAGCGCTACACCGGGGAGCTGTTTTTT. Protein product: CASSLKRYTGELFF.